This is a list of T cell receptor beta chains from one sample in a study of T cells in Graves' hyperthyroidism and ophthalmopathy. TCRdb itself ran the multiplex PCR reads through MiXCR, one entry per CDR3 protein. The data contain about 540,000 distinct CDR3 sequences, 40% to 55% of them singletons. Input material: peripheral blood or thyroid tissue (not recorded which). All receptors derive from a woman between 18 and 29 years old with Graves' hyperthyroidism. Each CDR3 is given with its conserved first and last residue. The order of the fields is V gene, clone size, D gene, J gene, CDR3 DNA, CDR3 protein. A D gene is named only where the DNA matches it firmly. Clone size is given for some rows only: seen once, a few or many times, or a class if the clone is expanded.

>TRBV15|.|TRBD1|TRBJ2-2
TGTGCCACCAGCTTCGACAGGGCCGGGGAGCTGTTTTTT
CATSFDRAGELFF
>TRBV29-1|few|.|TRBJ1-1
TGCAGCGTAGTTGTACAGGAAGGAAACACTGAAGCTTTCTTT
CSVVVQEGNTEAFF
>TRBV19|few|.|TRBJ2-7
TGTGCCAGTAGCCCTACAGGAAGAGGTTGGTACGAGCAGTACTTC
CASSPTGRGWYEQYF
>TRBV2|few|.|TRBJ1-3
TGTGCCAGCAGTAGAGACAGCCTCTCTGGAAACACCATATATTTT
CASSRDSLSGNTIYF
>TRBV2|.|TRBD2|TRBJ2-7
TGTGCCAGCAGCTGGCTAGCGGGAGATGAGCAGTACTTC
CASSWLAGDEQYF
>TRBV20-1|.|.|TRBJ2-5
TGCAGTGCTAGAACAGAAGGGACCCAGTACTTC
CSARTEGTQYF
>TRBV10-3|once|.|TRBJ2-2
TGTGCCATCAGTTGGTTTACTAGTGCCGGGGAGCTGTTTTTT
CAISWFTSAGELFF
>TRBV7-2|.|.|TRBJ2-5
TGTGCCAGCAGCCTCCGGGAGGGGGCCGTAGAGACCCAGTACTTC
CASSLREGAVETQYF
>TRBV7-2|many|.|TRBJ1-6
TGTGCCAGCAGCTTAGAGGGGAGCAATAATTCACCCCTCCACTTT
CASSLEGSNNSPLHF
>TRBV7-3|.|.|TRBJ2-2
TGTGCCAGCAGCTTAACGTGGGGCGGCGGGGAGCTGTTTTTT
CASSLTWGGGELFF
>TRBV19|.|TRBD2|TRBJ2-3
TGTGCCAGTAGTCCTGGACTAGCGAGCACAGATACGCAGTATTTT
CASSPGLASTDTQYF
>TRBV7-6|many|.|TRBJ2-7
TGCGCCAGCAGCCCTCGGGACCGATCCTACGAGCAGTACTTC
CASSPRDRSYEQYF
>TRBV5-1|.|TRBD1|TRBJ2-7
TGCGCCAGCAGCACGGGACAGGGGGTATGTGAGCAGTACTTC
CASSTGQGVCEQYF
>TRBV25-1|.|.|TRBJ2-5
TGTGCCAGCAGGGGGGGCGCGAGGGTCGGGGAGACCCAGTACTTC
CASRGGARVGETQYF
>TRBV15|.|TRBD1|TRBJ1-6
TGTGCCACCAGCAGAGCCGCCGGGACAGCCAATTCACCCCTCCACTTT
CATSRAAGTANSPLHF
>TRBV24-1|.|TRBD1|TRBJ1-1
TGTGCCACCACCGGTTCGGGACAGTACACTGAAGCTTTCTTT
CATTGSGQYTEAFF
>TRBV7-7|.|.|TRBJ2-7
TGTGCTAGCAGCCTAGAGGTGGCGGGCGAGCAGTACTTC
CASSLEVAGEQYF
>TRBV20-1|few|.|TRBJ1-5
TGCAGTGCTAGGTCGGCAGGGGAGGCTATTCAGCCCCAGCATTTT
CSARSAGEAIQPQHF
>TRBV7-3|once|.|TRBJ2-7
TGTGCCAGCTCAACACGTGCCCCCGGGACCGACGAGCAGTACTTC
CASSTRAPGTDEQYF
>TRBV29-1|many|.|TRBJ1-2
TGCAGCGTTAACAGGGACGGCTTCGGCTACACCTTC
CSVNRDGFGYTF
>TRBV2|.|TRBD1|TRBJ1-2
TGTGCCAGCAGTGAGCCGGGACAGGACTATGGCTACACCTTC
CASSEPGQDYGYTF
>TRBV20-1|.|TRBD2|TRBJ2-3
TGCAGTGCTCTTAGGACTAGCGCTAGCACAGATACGCAGTATTTT
CSALRTSASTDTQYF
>TRBV20-1|.|.|TRBJ1-2
TGCAGTGCTAGAGGTATATCCGTATATGATGGCTACACCTTC
CSARGISVYDGYTF